A single sample is the source of the 10 T cell receptor beta chains below, sequenced in a study of beta chain features in type 1 diabetes. Isolated RNA was reverse transcribed in full, so expressed TCRB transcripts were sequenced. Method: immunoSEQ multiplex PCR; TCRdb's copy keeps in-frame clones and lacks some. The sample includes about 330,000 clones, 9.5% to 11% of them seen just once. The sequenced sample consisted of naive CD4+ T cells from blood. The origin of the receptors is a woman aged 25 to 39 in good health.

V is TRBV14 and J is TRBJ2-3, with TRBD2 identical over 8 bases. V lost 1 base to trimming and J lost 2 bases; unmatched junction nucleotides: 5. The CDR3 is made up of 16 amino acids. Germline values: CDR1 SGHDN, CDR2 FVKESK. CDR3 in DNA: TGTGCCAGCAGCCAAGTCCCGGGAGGGTACACAGATACGCAGTATTTT. Residues: CASSQVPGGYTDTQYF.

This rearrangement joins TRBV6-6 to TRBJ1-5; 7 bases map to TRBD1. Germline-derived CDR1 and CDR2 are MNHNY and SVGAGI (reference sequence). V lost 6 bases and J lost 2; bases outside the gene matches: 7. The CDR3 sequence is 15 residues long. CDR3 sequence reads: CASSDQGGGNQPQHF. The CDR3 nucleotides are TGTGCCAGCAGCGACCAGGGGGGCGGCAATCAGCCCCAGCATTTT.

CDR3: CASSRDAGGPYEQYF. In DNA, the CDR3 is TGTGCCAGCTCCCGTGATGCGGGAGGGCCCTACGAGCAGTACTTC. The chain couples TRBV18 to TRBJ2-7, with 9 nucleotides matching TRBD2. The CDR3 has 15 residues. Per germline, CDR1 KGHSH and CDR2 LQKENI. Losses at the gene ends were 6 bases for V and 2 bases for J; bases not matched to a gene: 8.

The V gene is TRBV6-5, the J gene TRBJ2-7; no clear D. CDR1 MNHEY and CDR2 SVGAGI come from the germline V gene. Trimming pared 0 bases from V and 0 bases from J, leaving 9 bases between. The CDR3 is 15 amino acids. In DNA form, the CDR3 reads TGTGCCAGCAGTTACTCGAGAGGAGACTCCTACGAGCAGTACTTC. Protein sequence: CASSYSRGDSYEQYF.

This clone turned up a few times. The chain carries TRBV7-2 and TRBJ2-6; no firm D call. V gave up 5 bases and J gave up 0 bases, with 5 bases separating them. Germline loops: CDR1 SGHTA, CDR2 FQGNSA. This CDR3 is 14 amino acids long. The CDR3 region has the DNA TGTGCCAGCAGCATCTACTCTGGGGCCAACGTCCTGACTTTC. Translated, it gives CASSIYSGANVLTF.

In its sample, this clone was seen a few times. CDR3 nucleotide sequence: TGTGCCAGCTCCCTTTCGGGACAGGGGATCTATGGCTACACCTTC. It yields the protein CASSLSGQGIYGYTF. The chain couples TRBV18 to TRBJ1-2; 10 positions match TRBD1. The CDR3 length is 15 residues. Germline V gene data show CDR1 as KGHSH and CDR2 as LQKENI. V gave up 6 bases and J gave up 4 bases; unmatched junction bases: 8.

The chain carries TRBV7-3 and TRBJ2-2; 9 bases map to TRBD1. J was trimmed by 7 bases and V by 0 bases; bases with no gene match: 9. The CDR3 has 17 residues. Germline V lookup: CDR1 SGHTA, CDR2 FQGTGA. In nucleotides, the CDR3 is TGTGCCAGCAGCTTAACTTTAACAGGGGGCTCAGGCGGGGAGCTGTTTTTT. Its protein product is CASSLTLTGGSGGELFF.

This CDR3 is CASRQGTGVPKNIQYF. The CDR3 coding sequence is TGCGCCAGCAGGCAGGGGACAGGGGTTCCCAAAAACATTCAGTACTTC. V gene TRBV5-1 combines with J gene TRBJ2-4; 10 bases are a match to TRBD1. From germline, CDR1 is SGHRS and CDR2 YFSETQ. This CDR3 comprises 16 residues. V lost 5 bases and J lost 2; bases outside the gene matches: 7.

The chain combines TRBV5-1 with TRBJ1-1, with D unclear. Looked up from germline, CDR1 is SGHRS and CDR2 is YFSETQ. This CDR3 has 13 amino acids. Trimming cost V 5 bases and J 4 bases, with 12 bases left between them. The CDR3 region has the DNA TGCGCCAGCAGTGGGCAGGCGGGCACTGAAGCTTTCTTT. Encoded protein: CASSGQAGTEAFF.

This clone was counted a few times. The rearrangement links TRBV11-3 to TRBJ2-1; 12 bases match TRBD1. The J segment lost 10 bases and the V segment lost 5 bases, leaving 12 bases of the junction unmatched. The CDR3 length is 16 residues. CDR1 is SGHNT and CDR2 is YENEEA in the germline V gene. The CDR3 DNA follows: TGTGCCAGCAGCCCCTCCTGGGGACAGGGGGCGGGGGAGCAGTTCTTC. Translating it yields CASSPSWGQGAGEQFF.